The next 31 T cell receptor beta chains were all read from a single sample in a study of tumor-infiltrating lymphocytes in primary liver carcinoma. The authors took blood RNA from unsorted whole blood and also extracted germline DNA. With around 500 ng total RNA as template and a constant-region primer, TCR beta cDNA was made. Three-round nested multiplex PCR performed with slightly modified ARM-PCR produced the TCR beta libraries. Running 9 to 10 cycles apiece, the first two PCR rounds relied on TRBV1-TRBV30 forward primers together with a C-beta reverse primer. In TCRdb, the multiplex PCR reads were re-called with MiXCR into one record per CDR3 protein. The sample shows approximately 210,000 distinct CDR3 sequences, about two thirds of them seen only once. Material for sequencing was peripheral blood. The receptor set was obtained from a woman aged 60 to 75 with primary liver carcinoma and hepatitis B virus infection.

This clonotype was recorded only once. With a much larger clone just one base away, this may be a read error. The CDR3 here is CAITAGQDQETQYF. In DNA, the CDR3 is TGTGCCATCACTGCGGGACAGGACCAAGAGACCCAGTACTTC. The J gene is TRBJ2-5, the V gene TRBV10-3; 8 positions match TRBD1. V lost 7 bases, J lost 0 bases, and 4 bases stayed unmatched. Germline CDR1 ENHRY, CDR2 SYGVKD. The length of the CDR3 is 14 residues.

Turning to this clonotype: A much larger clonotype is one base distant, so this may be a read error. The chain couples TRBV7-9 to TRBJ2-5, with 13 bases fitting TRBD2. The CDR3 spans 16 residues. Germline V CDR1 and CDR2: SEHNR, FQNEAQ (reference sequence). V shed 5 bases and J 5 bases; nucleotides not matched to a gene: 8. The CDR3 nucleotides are TGTGCCAGCAGCCGCGGACTAGCGGGAGAGGGGGAGACCCAGTACTTC. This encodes CASSRGLAGEGETQYF.

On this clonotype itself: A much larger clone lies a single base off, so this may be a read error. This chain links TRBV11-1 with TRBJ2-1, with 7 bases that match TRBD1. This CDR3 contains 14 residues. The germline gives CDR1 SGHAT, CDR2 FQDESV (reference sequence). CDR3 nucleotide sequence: TGTGCCGGCAGCTTAGTGACAGGGACCCCTGAGCAGTTCTTC. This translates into CAGSLVTGTPEQFF.

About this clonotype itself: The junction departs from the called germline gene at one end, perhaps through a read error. The CDR3 region has the DNA TGTGCCAGGAGCTTGGAAAAGGGACAGGGCTACGAGCAGTACTTC. Protein: CARSLEKGQGYEQYF. The V gene is TRBV11-2, the J gene TRBJ2-7, with 9 bases aligning to TRBD1. From germline, CDR1 is SGHAT and CDR2 FQNNGV. The CDR3 is 15 residues long.

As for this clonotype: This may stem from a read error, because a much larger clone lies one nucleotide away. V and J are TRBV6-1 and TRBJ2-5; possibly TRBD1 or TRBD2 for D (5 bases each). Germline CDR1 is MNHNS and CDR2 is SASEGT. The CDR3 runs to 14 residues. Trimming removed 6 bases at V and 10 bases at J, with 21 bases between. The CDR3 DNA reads TGTGCCAGCAGCCTCGCAGAGGGGCCCTACGACCAGTACTTC. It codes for CASSLAEGPYDQYF.

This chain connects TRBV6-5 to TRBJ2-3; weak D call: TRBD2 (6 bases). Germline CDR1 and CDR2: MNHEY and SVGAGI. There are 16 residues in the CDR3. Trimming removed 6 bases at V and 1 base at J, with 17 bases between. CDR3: CASRHRAGGGTDTQYF. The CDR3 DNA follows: TGTGCCAGCAGGCACCGGGCGGGCGGGGGCACAGATACGCAGTATTTT.

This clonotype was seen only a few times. As DNA, the CDR3 is TGTGCCAGCAGCCCATCCCCCCCTAGCGCGAACACCTACCTCTCCTACAATGAGCAGTTCTTC. Protein product: CASSPSPPSANTYLSYNEQFF. This chain links TRBV13 with TRBJ2-1; possible D gene TRBD2, 6 bases. Trimming left V 5 bases short and J 0 bases short, with 29 bases between. The CDR3 is 21 residues long. Germline-derived CDR1 and CDR2 are PRHDT and FYEKMQ (reference sequence).

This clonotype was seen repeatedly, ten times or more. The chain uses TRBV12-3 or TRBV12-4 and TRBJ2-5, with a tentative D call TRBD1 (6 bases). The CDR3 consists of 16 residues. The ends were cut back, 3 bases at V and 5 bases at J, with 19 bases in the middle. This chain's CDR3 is CASSFDRWGPSETQYF. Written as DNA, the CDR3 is TGTGCCAGCAGTTTTGATCGGTGGGGGCCCTCGGAGACCCAGTACTTC.

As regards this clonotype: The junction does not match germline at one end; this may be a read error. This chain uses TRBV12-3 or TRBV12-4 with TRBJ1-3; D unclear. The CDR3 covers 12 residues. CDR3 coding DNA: TGTGCCAACAGTCAGGTGGGAAACACCATATATTTT. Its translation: CANSQVGNTIYF.

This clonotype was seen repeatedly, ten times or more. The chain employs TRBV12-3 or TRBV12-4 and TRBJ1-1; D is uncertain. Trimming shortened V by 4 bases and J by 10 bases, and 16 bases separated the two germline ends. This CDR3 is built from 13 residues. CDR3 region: CASSSGPPLRAFF. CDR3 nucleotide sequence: TGTGCCAGCAGTTCGGGTCCCCCGCTGCGAGCTTTCTTT.

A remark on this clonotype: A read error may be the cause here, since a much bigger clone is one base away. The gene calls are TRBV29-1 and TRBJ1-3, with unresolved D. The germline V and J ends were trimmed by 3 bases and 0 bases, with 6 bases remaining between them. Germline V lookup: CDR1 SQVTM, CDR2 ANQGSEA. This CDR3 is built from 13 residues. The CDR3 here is CSVDPDSGNTIYF. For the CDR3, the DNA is TGCAGCGTTGATCCCGACTCTGGAAACACCATATATTTT.

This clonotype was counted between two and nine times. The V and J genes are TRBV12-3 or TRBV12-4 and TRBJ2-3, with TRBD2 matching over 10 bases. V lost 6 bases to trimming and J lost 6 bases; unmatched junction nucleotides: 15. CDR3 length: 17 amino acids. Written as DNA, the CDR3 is TGTGCCAGCAGCTCCAGAGCGGGAGGGCGGCTCGGTGATACGCAGTATTTT. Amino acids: CASSSRAGGRLGDTQYF.

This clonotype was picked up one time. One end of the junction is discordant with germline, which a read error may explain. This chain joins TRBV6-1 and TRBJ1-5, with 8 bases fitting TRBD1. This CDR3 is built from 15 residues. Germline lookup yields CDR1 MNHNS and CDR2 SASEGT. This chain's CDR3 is CTSAVLDRGNQPQHF. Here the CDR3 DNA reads TGTACCAGCGCCGTATTGGACAGGGGCAATCAGCCCCAGCATTTT.

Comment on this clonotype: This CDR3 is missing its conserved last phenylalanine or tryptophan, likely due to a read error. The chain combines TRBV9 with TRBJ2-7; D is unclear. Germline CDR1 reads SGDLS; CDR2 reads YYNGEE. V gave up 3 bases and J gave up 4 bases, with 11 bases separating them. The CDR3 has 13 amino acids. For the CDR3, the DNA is TGTGCCAGCAGCGGTGGGTCGGGTTACGAGCAGTACCTC. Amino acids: CASSGGSGYEQYL.

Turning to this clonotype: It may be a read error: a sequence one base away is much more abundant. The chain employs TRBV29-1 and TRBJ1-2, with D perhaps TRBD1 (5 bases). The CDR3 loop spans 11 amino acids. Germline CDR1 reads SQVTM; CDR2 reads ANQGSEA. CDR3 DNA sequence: TGCAGCGTTGGGGGGGGAGGTGGCTGCACCTTC. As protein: CSVGGGGGCTF.

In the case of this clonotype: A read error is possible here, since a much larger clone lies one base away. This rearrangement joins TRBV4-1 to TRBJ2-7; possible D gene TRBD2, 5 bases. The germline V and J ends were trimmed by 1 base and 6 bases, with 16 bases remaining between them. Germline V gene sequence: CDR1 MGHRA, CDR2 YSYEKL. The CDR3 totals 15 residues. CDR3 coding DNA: TGCGCCAGCAGCCAAGTAACAGAGGGAGTATTCGAGCAGTACTTC. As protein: CASSQVTEGVFEQYF.

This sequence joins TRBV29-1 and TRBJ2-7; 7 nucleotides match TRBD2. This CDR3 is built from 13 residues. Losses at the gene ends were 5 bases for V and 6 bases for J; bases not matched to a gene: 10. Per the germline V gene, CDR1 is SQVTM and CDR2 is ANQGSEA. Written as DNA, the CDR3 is TGCAGCGTTCAATCGAGGGGAGGGCGCGAGCAGTACTTC. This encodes CSVQSRGGREQYF.

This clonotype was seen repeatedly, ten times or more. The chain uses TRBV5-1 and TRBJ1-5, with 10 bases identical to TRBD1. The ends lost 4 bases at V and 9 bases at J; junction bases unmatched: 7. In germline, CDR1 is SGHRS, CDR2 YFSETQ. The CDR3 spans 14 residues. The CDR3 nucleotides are TGCGCCAGCAGCCCAGACCGGGACAGGGGGCCCCAGCATTTT. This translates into CASSPDRDRGPQHF.

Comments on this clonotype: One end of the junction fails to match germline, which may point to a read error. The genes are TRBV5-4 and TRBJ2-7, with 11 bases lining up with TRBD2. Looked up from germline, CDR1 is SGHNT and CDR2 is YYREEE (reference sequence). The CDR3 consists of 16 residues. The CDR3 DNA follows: TGTGCCAGCAGCCAAGGTGTACTAGCGGGAGTCCACGAGCACTACTTC. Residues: CASSQGVLAGVHEHYF. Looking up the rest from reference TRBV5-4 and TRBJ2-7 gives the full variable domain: ETGVTQSPTHLIKTRGQQVTLRCSSQSGHNTVSWYQQALGQGPQFIFQYYREEENGRGNFPPRFSGLQFPNYSSELNVNALELDDSALYLCASSQGVLAGVHEHYFGPGTRLTVT.

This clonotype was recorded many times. This CDR3 reads CASSPRRGPMNTEAFF. CDR3 coding DNA: TGTGCCAGCAGCCCGAGGCGGGGCCCGATGAACACTGAAGCTTTCTTT. The chain carries TRBV11-2 and TRBJ1-1; a possible D gene is TRBD1 (5 bases). The CDR3 totals 16 residues. Germline V gene lookup returns CDR1 SGHAT and CDR2 FQNNGV. Between the trimmed V and J ends, which lost 5 bases and 0 bases, there was a span of 16 bases.

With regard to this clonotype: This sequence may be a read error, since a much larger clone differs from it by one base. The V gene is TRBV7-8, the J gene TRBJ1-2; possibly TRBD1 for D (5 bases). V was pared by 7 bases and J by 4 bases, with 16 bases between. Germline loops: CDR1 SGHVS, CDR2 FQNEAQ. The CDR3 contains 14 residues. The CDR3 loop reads CASTPQGYGYGYTF. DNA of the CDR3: TGTGCCAGCACCCCTCAGGGCTACGGCTATGGCTACACCTTC.

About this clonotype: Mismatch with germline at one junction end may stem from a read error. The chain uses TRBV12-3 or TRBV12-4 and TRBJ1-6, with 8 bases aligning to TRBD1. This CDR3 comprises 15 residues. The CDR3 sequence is CVSCFRTGYNSPLHF. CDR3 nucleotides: TGTGTCAGCTGTTTTCGGACAGGGTATAATTCACCCCTCCACTTT.

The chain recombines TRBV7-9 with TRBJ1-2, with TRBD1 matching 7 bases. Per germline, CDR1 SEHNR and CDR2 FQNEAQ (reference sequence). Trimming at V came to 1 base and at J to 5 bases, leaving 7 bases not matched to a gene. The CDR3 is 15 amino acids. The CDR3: CASSLVGTARYGYTF. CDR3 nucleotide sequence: TGTGCCAGCAGCTTAGTAGGGACAGCCAGATATGGCTACACCTTC.

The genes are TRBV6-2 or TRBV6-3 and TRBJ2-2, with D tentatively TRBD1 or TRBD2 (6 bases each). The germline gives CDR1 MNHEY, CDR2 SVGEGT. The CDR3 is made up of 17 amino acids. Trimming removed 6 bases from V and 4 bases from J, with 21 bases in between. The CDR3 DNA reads TGTGCCAGCAGCTCTAATAACAGGGTCGGGAGCACCGGGGAGCTGTTTTTT. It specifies CASSSNNRVGSTGELFF.

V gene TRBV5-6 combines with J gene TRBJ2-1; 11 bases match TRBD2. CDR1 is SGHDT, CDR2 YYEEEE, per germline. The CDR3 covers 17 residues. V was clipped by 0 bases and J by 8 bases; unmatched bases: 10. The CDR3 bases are TGTGCCAGCAGCTTGGAGTTGGTAGCGGGAGGGCCCGATGAGCAGTTCTTC. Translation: CASSLELVAGGPDEQFF.

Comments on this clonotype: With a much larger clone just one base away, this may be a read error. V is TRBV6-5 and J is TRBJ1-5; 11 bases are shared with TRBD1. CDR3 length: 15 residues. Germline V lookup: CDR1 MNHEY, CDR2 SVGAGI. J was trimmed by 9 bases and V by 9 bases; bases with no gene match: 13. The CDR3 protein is CARRQGQGGVWPQHF. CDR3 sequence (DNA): TGTGCCAGGAGGCAGGGACAGGGGGGTGTTTGGCCCCAGCATTTT.

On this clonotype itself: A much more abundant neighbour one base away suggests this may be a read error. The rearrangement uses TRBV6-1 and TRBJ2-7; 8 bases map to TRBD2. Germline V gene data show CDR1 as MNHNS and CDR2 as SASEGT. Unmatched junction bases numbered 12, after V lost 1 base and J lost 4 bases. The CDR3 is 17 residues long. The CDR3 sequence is CASSEVAGGELLYEQYF. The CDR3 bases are TGTGCCAGCAGTGAAGTGGCCGGGGGGGAGCTCTTGTACGAGCAGTACTTC.

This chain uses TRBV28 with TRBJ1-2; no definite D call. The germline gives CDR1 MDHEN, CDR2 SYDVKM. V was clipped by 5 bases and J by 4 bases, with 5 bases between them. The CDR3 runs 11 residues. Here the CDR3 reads CASSISYGYTF. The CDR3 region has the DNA TGTGCCAGCAGTATCTCCTATGGCTACACCTTC.

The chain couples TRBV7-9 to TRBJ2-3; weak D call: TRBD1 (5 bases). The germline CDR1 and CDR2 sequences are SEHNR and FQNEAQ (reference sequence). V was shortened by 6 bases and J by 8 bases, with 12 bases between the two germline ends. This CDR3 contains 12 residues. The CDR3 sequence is CASRVQAGTQYF. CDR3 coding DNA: TGTGCCAGCAGAGTACAGGCAGGTACGCAGTATTTT.

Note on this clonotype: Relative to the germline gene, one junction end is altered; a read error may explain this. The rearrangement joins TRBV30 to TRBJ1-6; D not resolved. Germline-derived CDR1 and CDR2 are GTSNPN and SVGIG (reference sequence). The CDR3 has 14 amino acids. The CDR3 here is CAWSESPYNSLLHF. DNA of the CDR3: TGTGCCTGGAGCGAATCACCATATAATTCACTCCTCCACTTT.

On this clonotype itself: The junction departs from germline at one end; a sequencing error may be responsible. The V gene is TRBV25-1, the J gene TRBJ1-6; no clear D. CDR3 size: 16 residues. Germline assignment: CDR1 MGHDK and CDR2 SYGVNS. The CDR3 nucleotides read TGTGCCAGCAGTGAATGGAGCGGAGGGAATAATTCACCCCCCCACTTT. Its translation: CASSEWSGGNNSPPHF.